The 21 T cell receptor beta chains below were found in one sample sequenced in a study of identical twins. TCRdb recomputed calls from the 5' RACE reads with MiXCR, one row per CDR3 protein. The sample includes about 530,000 distinct CDR3 sequences, around 15% seen only once; the top ten take roughly 0.46%. These data also featured in a second study, about yellow fever vaccine responses in identical twins.

The specimen sequenced was CD4+ T cells sorted from blood. These receptors originate from a woman aged 18-29 years in good health.

This chain joins TRBV2 and TRBJ2-7, with TRBD1 matching 7 bases. Per germline, CDR1 SNHLY and CDR2 FYNNEI. The CDR3 consists of 12 residues. Unmatched junction bases numbered 5, after V lost 10 bases and J lost 2 bases. The chain's CDR3 is CANDRVTYEQYF. The CDR3 DNA reads as TGTGCCAATGACAGGGTCACCTACGAGCAGTACTTC.

This clonotype was observed at least ten times. The genes are TRBV29-1 and TRBJ2-7; D is ambiguous. CDR1 is SQVTM, CDR2 ANQGSEA, per germline. CDR3 length: 15 amino acids. Trimming shortened V by 5 bases and J by 0 bases, and 17 bases separated the two germline ends. This CDR3 is CSVRISSSSSYEQYF. Here the CDR3 DNA reads TGCAGCGTTAGAATATCGAGTTCAAGCTCCTACGAGCAGTACTTC.

This clonotype was detected many times. V gene TRBV28 combines with J gene TRBJ2-1; TRBD2 aligns across 8 bases. V was clipped by 4 bases and J by 7 bases; unmatched bases: 12. Per the germline V gene, CDR1 is MDHEN and CDR2 is SYDVKM. The CDR3 covers 16 residues. The CDR3 loop reads CASSSPAGGGRNEQFF. The CDR3 DNA is TGTGCCAGCAGTTCCCCCGCGGGGGGAGGTAGGAATGAGCAGTTCTTC.

The J gene is TRBJ2-3, the V gene TRBV7-6, with 10 bases lining up with TRBD1. The trim removed 5 bases at V and 5 bases at J, leaving 7 bases unmatched. CDR1 and CDR2 (germline): SGHVS, FNYEAQ. The CDR3 runs to 15 residues. As DNA, the CDR3 is TGTGCCAGCAGCCCGGGACAGGGGCCAGAAGATACGCAGTATTTT. Protein product: CASSPGQGPEDTQYF.

The V call is TRBV28, the J call TRBJ2-1; D remains ambiguous. V lost 3 bases and J 2 bases, leaving 8 bases between the germline ends. The CDR3 covers 14 residues. CDR1 and CDR2 from the germline V gene are MDHEN and SYDVKM. This chain's CDR3 is CASSFHHAYNEQFF. The DNA for the CDR3 is TGTGCCAGCAGTTTTCATCACGCCTACAATGAGCAGTTCTTC.

As to this clonotype: It may be a read error: a sequence one base away is much more abundant. The J gene is TRBJ1-1, the V gene TRBV7-3; maybe TRBD1 (5 bases). Germline values: CDR1 SGHTA, CDR2 FQGTGA. V lost 6 bases and J lost 1, with 9 bases in between. This CDR3 region has 13 residues. CDR3 sequence reads: CASSSGRNTEAFF. In DNA, the CDR3 is TGTGCCAGCAGTTCAGGGAGGAACACTGAAGCTTTCTTT.

This clonotype was seen a handful of times. This sequence joins TRBV5-1 and TRBJ2-7; D perhaps matches TRBD2 (6 bases). V lost 4 bases, J lost 3 bases, and 14 bases lay in between. Germline-derived CDR1 and CDR2 are SGHRS and YFSETQ. This CDR3 comprises 14 residues. The CDR3 DNA is TGCGCCAGCAGCCCCGCGAGGACTAACTACGAGCAGTACTTC. It encodes CASSPARTNYEQYF.

In its sample, this clonotype was seen many times. The chain couples TRBV10-3 to TRBJ1-5; a weak D match, TRBD1 (6 bases). V lost 3 bases and J lost 7, with 10 bases in between. The CDR3 is made up of 13 amino acids. Germline CDR1 ENHRY, CDR2 SYGVKD. The CDR3 nucleotides read TGTGCCATCAGTGACGGGGGCGGACAGCCCCAGCATTTT. It encodes CAISDGGGQPQHF.

This clonotype turned up a few times. The gene calls are TRBV12-3 or TRBV12-4 and TRBJ2-7, with 11 bases lining up with TRBD2. The CDR3 runs 15 residues. V dropped 3 bases and J dropped 4; count of bases not matched to a gene: 5. CDR3 loop: CASSFGGTSGYEQYF. In nucleotides, the CDR3 is TGTGCCAGCAGTTTCGGAGGGACTAGCGGATACGAGCAGTACTTC.

This clonotype was found many times. The chain couples TRBV7-9 to TRBJ1-1; D ambiguous. Trimming cost V 5 bases and J 0 bases, with 10 bases left between them. Per germline, CDR1 SEHNR and CDR2 FQNEAQ (reference sequence). CDR3 length equals 14 residues. CDR3: CASSLQNMNTEAFF. CDR3 DNA: TGTGCCAGCAGCCTCCAGAACATGAACACTGAAGCTTTCTTT.

The chain links TRBV11-2 to TRBJ1-1, with D perhaps matching TRBD1 (5 bases). Germline CDR1 is SGHAT and CDR2 is FQNNGV. The CDR3 extends over 13 amino acids. V was shortened by 3 bases and J by 8 bases, with 13 bases between the two germline ends. The CDR3 region has the DNA TGTGCCAGCAGCTTTAGGAGGGGCATAGAAGCTTTCTTT. It encodes CASSFRRGIEAFF.

This clonotype was observed a handful of times. The chain uses TRBV15 and TRBJ2-2; 15 bases match TRBD2. This CDR3 has 17 residues. Germline V gives CDR1 LNHNV, CDR2 YYDKDF (reference sequence). V trimming: 3 bases; J trimming: 8 bases; junction bases outside the gene matches: 7. CDR3 in amino acids: CATSSRGTSGRRGELFF. CDR3 bases: TGTGCCACCAGCAGCAGAGGGACTAGCGGGAGGCGGGGGGAGCTGTTTTTT.

The genes are TRBV20-1 and TRBJ2-7; 9 bases align to TRBD1. The V gene end was trimmed by 2 bases and the J gene end by 3 bases; junction bases not matched to a gene: 8. Germline V CDR1 and CDR2: DFQATT, SNEGSKA (reference sequence). This CDR3 contains 15 residues. The CDR3 DNA reads TGCAGTGCTAGAAACGGGACAGGGCTGATCTACGAGCAGTACTTC. Amino acids: CSARNGTGLIYEQYF.

The V call is TRBV10-3, the J call TRBJ1-2; TRBD1 might be the D (5 bases). Germline V gene data show CDR1 as ENHRY and CDR2 as SYGVKD. With 11 bases removed from V and 10 bases from J, the gap between germline ends came to 17 bases. This CDR3 is built from 11 residues. CDR3 region: CASRLGGDYTF. The CDR3 DNA is TGTGCCTCCCGCCTGGGGGGGGACTACACCTTC.

This clonotype was detected a few times. The rearrangement uses TRBV6-1 and TRBJ1-5; the D is unclear. The germline V and J ends were trimmed by 4 bases and 3 bases, with 16 bases remaining between them. Germline V CDR1 and CDR2: MNHNS, SASEGT. This CDR3 region has 16 residues. The CDR3 bases are TGTGCCAGCAGTGCCACTAAAGTGGGATACAATCAGCCCCAGCATTTT. This sequence encodes CASSATKVGYNQPQHF.

A few counts support this clonotype. The V gene is TRBV28, the J gene TRBJ2-6; D might be TRBD2 (7 bases). Trimming cost V 6 bases and J 4 bases, with 19 bases left between them. The CDR3 consists of 17 residues. Germline assignment: CDR1 MDHEN and CDR2 SYDVKM. CDR3 amino acids: CASRQSHGGHGANVLTF. DNA of the CDR3: TGTGCCAGCAGACAGTCCCACGGGGGGCACGGGGCCAACGTCCTGACTTTC.

The J gene is TRBJ1-6, the V gene TRBV28; D ambiguous. Trimming left V 6 bases short and J 2 bases short, with 14 bases between. The CDR3 totals 16 residues. CDR1 and CDR2 (germline): MDHEN, SYDVKM. CDR3 DNA: TGTGCCAGCAGCCCCACGGGAAGTGCCTATAATTCACCCCTCCACTTT. Residues: CASSPTGSAYNSPLHF.

This clonotype was recorded once. The CDR3 DNA follows: TGCAGTGCCCTGCAGTTGCTAGCCTATGAGCAGTTCTTC. This encodes CSALQLLAYEQFF. J is TRBJ2-1 and V is TRBV20-1, with a tentative D call TRBD2 (5 bases). CDR1 and CDR2 from the germline V gene are DFQATT and SNEGSKA (reference sequence). Trimming removed 6 bases at V and 8 bases at J, with 17 bases between. This CDR3 spans 13 amino acids.

This clonotype appeared a few times. V is TRBV7-2 and J is TRBJ2-3, with a weak D call TRBD1 (6 bases). This CDR3 has 15 residues. The germline V and J ends were trimmed by 0 bases and 8 bases, with 15 bases remaining between them. Germline CDR1 is SGHTA and CDR2 is FQGNSA. The CDR3 here is CASSLAWGLVLTQYF. The CDR3 nucleotides read TGTGCCAGCAGCTTAGCGTGGGGGCTTGTCCTTACGCAGTATTTT.

The gene calls are TRBV7-8 and TRBJ2-7, with a tentative D call TRBD2 (6 bases). The CDR3 is 15 residues long. Germline CDR1 reads SGHVS; CDR2 reads FQNEAQ. Trimming cost V 5 bases and J 2 bases, with 16 bases left between them. CDR3 protein: CASSLGRGTPYEQYF. The CDR3 region has the DNA TGTGCCAGCAGCCTCGGGCGGGGTACCCCCTACGAGCAGTACTTC. Supplemented by reference TRBV7-8 and TRBJ2-7, the full variable domain reads GAGVSQSPRYKVAKRGQDVALRCDPISGHVSLFWYQQALGQGPEFLTYFQNEAQLDKSGLPSDRFFAERPEGSVSTLKIQRTQQEDSAVYLCASSLGRGTPYEQYFGPGTRLTVT.

This clonotype has a count of ten or more. The J gene is TRBJ1-2, the V gene TRBV5-1; 8 bases are shared with TRBD1. The J segment lost 4 bases and the V segment lost 3 bases, leaving 5 bases of the junction unmatched. This CDR3 spans 14 amino acids. The germline gives CDR1 SGHRS, CDR2 YFSETQ. The CDR3 is CASSYQDRVYGYTF. CDR3 DNA: TGCGCCAGCAGCTACCAGGACAGGGTCTATGGCTACACCTTC.